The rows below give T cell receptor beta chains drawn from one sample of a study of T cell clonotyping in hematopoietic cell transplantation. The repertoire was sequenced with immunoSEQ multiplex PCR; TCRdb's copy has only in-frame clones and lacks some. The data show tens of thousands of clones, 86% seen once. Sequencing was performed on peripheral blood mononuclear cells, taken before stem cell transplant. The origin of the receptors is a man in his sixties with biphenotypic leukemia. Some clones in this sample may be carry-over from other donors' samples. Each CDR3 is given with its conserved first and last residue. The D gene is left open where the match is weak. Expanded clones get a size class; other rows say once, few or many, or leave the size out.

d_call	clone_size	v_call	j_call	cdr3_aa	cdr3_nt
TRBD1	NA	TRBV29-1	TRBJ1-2	CSVELDRGPGGYTF	TGCAGCGTTGAATTGGACAGGGGGCCTGGTGGCTACACCTTC
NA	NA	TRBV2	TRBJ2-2	CASASAFTGELFF	TGTGCCAGTGCCAGCGCGTTCACCGGGGAGCTGTTTTTT
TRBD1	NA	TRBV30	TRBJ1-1	CAWSVIGQGGAEAFF	TGTGCCTGGAGTGTAATTGGGCAAGGGGGCGCTGAAGCTTTCTTT
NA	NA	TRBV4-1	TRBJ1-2	CASSQEMVNYGYTF	TGCGCCAGCAGCCAAGAAATGGTCAACTATGGCTACACCTTC
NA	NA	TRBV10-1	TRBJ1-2	CASSTTLRKTYGYTF	TGCGCCAGCAGTACGACACTACGAAAGACCTATGGCTACACCTTC
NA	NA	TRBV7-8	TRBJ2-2	CASSLIKVRGELFF	TGTGCCAGCAGCTTAATCAAAGTCCGCGGGGAGCTGTTTTTT
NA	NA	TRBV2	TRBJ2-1	CASSSDRYNEQFF	TGTGCCAGCAGTTCCGACAGGTACAATGAGCAGTTCTTC
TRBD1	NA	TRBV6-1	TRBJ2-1	CASRETGGNEQFF	TGTGCCAGCAGAGAGACAGGGGGCAATGAGCAGTTCTTC
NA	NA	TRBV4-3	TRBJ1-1	CASSQDRYTEAFF	TGCGCCAGCAGCCAAGACAGATACACTGAAGCTTTCTTT
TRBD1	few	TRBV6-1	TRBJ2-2	CASSGTGAQNTGELFF	TGTGCCAGCAGTGGGACAGGGGCACAGAACACCGGGGAGCTGTTTTTT
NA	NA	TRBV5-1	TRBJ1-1	CASSLVSANTEAFF	TGCGCCAGCAGCTTGGTGTCAGCGAACACTGAAGCTTTCTTT
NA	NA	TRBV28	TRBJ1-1	CASSSLQMNTEAFF	TGTGCCAGCAGTTCGCTACAAATGAACACTGAAGCTTTCTTT
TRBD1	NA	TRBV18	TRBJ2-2	CASSPAAGGDTGELFF	TGTGCCAGCTCACCAGCAGCAGGGGGCGACACCGGGGAGCTGTTTTTT